The source of this TCR beta chain is a study of blood T cell repertoires in COVID-19. Background on the study: The United States, Italy and Spain supplied acute and convalescent COVID-19 samples.

V shed 2 bases and J shed 10 bases, with 13 bases lying between them. Germline V gene lookup returns CDR1 SGHRS and CDR2 YFSETQ. The CDR3 extends over 14 amino acids. Assay used: immunoSEQ multiplex PCR; TCRdb lists only in-frame clones, some missing. The table lists under 200,000 clones, more than 85% of them singletons. V is TRBV5-1 and J is TRBJ1-6; the D gene is possibly TRBD1 (5 bases). The sequence derives from a woman aged 40 to 50 in a cohort exposed to, infected with or recovered from COVID-19 (not recorded which). The sequencing input was PBMCs or T cells enriched from blood (not recorded which). CDR3 in amino acids: CASSLGQGVSPLHF. CDR3 DNA: TGCGCCAGCAGCTTAGGTCAGGGTGTATCACCCCTCCACTTT.